These 26 T cell receptor beta chains came from one sample sequenced in a study of control samples from healthy donors and cancer patients (dated by TCRdb to 2018 to 2020). The library was prepared using the immunoSEQ multiplex PCR assay. What TCRdb holds here is the immuneACCESS table cut down to in-frame rearrangements. Part of the clones is not present; checked against another copy, under half of the missing clones reflect an unresolved V gene, and the others are unexplained. A total of about 250,000 clones appear in this sample, roughly 82% of them only once. About 14% of the sample belongs to the ten largest clones. Material: PBMCs. The receptors originated from a woman aged 60-70 years with lung cancer.

CDR3 bases: TGTGCCAGCAGCCAATGGTTGTCGGACTCGAACAATGAGCAGTTCTTC. As protein: CASSQWLSDSNNEQFF. This chain connects TRBV3-1 (or the pseudogene TRBV3-2) to TRBJ2-1; tentative D call: TRBD2 (5 bases). There are 16 residues in the CDR3. Trimming took 2 bases from V and 5 from J, leaving 16 bases between them. Germline CDR1 reads LGHDT; CDR2 reads YNNKEL (reference sequence).

J is TRBJ1-4 and V is TRBV4-1; 8 nucleotides line up with TRBD1. V dropped 4 bases and J dropped 4; count of bases not matched to a gene: 8. Germline CDR1 MGHRA, CDR2 YSYEKL. This CDR3 is built from 16 residues. The CDR3: CASSLSGQGFNEKLFF. The DNA of the CDR3 is TGCGCCAGCAGCCTCTCCGGACAGGGCTTTAATGAAAAACTGTTTTTT.

The chain is built from TRBV5-1 and TRBJ2-1, with 15 bases identical to TRBD2. The trim removed 4 bases at V and 7 bases at J, leaving 6 bases unmatched. Germline V gene lookup returns CDR1 SGHRS and CDR2 YFSETQ. The CDR3 is 16 amino acids. The chain's CDR3 is CASSPWTSGRANEQFF. CDR3 sequence (DNA): TGCGCCAGCAGCCCCTGGACTAGCGGGAGGGCAAATGAGCAGTTCTTC.

This chain links TRBV6-5 with TRBJ1-1; no reliable D call. CDR1 and CDR2 (germline): MNHEY, SVGAGI. This CDR3 is 15 amino acids long. The V and J ends lost 2 bases and 0 bases respectively, with 10 bases between them. CDR3 residues: CASSYGQPLNTEAFF. CDR3 bases: TGTGCCAGCAGTTACGGGCAGCCCCTGAACACTGAAGCTTTCTTT.

The V and J genes are TRBV6-1 and TRBJ2-1; D is ambiguous. Germline-derived CDR1 and CDR2 are MNHNS and SASEGT. The germline V and J ends were trimmed by 3 bases and 4 bases, with 10 bases remaining between them. The CDR3 covers 14 residues. CDR3 DNA sequence: TGTGCCAGCAGTGACCAGTTAAATTACAATGAGCAGTTCTTC. It is translated as CASSDQLNYNEQFF.

V and J are TRBV9 and TRBJ1-1; 9 bases match TRBD1. V gave up 4 bases and J gave up 3 bases; unmatched junction bases: 7. CDR1 SGDLS and CDR2 YYNGEE come from the germline V gene. This CDR3 comprises 15 residues. This chain's CDR3 is CASSLSGTGYTEAFF. The CDR3 DNA reads as TGTGCCAGCAGCCTCTCCGGGACAGGGTACACTGAAGCTTTCTTT.

V gene TRBV5-1 combines with J gene TRBJ2-5; 7 nucleotides align to TRBD1. Germline V gives CDR1 SGHRS, CDR2 YFSETQ. The CDR3 has 14 amino acids. V was clipped by 4 bases and J by 5 bases; unmatched bases: 8. The CDR3 DNA follows: TGCGCCAGCAGCCACAAGACAGGGACGGAGACCCAGTACTTC. It encodes CASSHKTGTETQYF. Filled out from reference TRBV5-1 and TRBJ2-5, the complete variable domain reads KAGVTQTPRYLIKTRGQQVTLSCSPISGHRSVSWYQQTPGQGLQFLFEYFSETQRNKGNFPGRFSGRQFSNSRSEMNVSTLELGDSALYLCASSHKTGTETQYFGPGTRLLVL.

The chain uses TRBV6-5 and TRBJ2-1; TRBD2 agrees at 14 bases. CDR1 and CDR2 from the germline V gene are MNHEY and SVGAGI. J lost 7 bases, V lost 6 bases, and 5 bases had no gene match. The CDR3 length is 15 residues. CDR3 sequence: CASSRLAGGQNEQFF. Here the CDR3 DNA reads TGTGCCAGCAGCCGACTAGCGGGGGGGCAAAATGAGCAGTTCTTC.

The CDR3: CASSLEPPGGQFF. As DNA, the CDR3 is TGTGCCAGCAGCTTAGAGCCCCCGGGGGGGCAGTTCTTC. V usage is TRBV11-2 and J usage is TRBJ2-1; 7 bases map to TRBD2. The junction had 5 bases not matched to a gene; V was cut back by 0 bases and J by 12 bases. Germline loops: CDR1 SGHAT, CDR2 FQNNGV. The CDR3 has 13 residues.

This clone was counted between two and nine times. This chain connects TRBV6-1 to TRBJ2-5, with 13 nucleotides matching TRBD2. V dropped 3 bases and J dropped 7; count of bases not matched to a gene: 5. There are 15 residues in the CDR3. Looked up from germline, CDR1 is MNHNS and CDR2 is SASEGT. For the CDR3, the DNA is TGTGCCAGCAGTGACGGACTAGCGGGGGTTTCGACCCAGTACTTC. Amino acids: CASSDGLAGVSTQYF.

V is TRBV6-1 and J is TRBJ1-2; the D is unclear. CDR1 MNHNS and CDR2 SASEGT come from the germline V gene. V lost 2 bases and J lost 1, with 5 bases in between. CDR3 length: 13 residues. CDR3 in DNA: TGTGCCAGCAGTGAAACACATAACTATGGCTACACCTTC. It is translated as CASSETHNYGYTF.

This clone appeared once. V and J are TRBV7-9 and TRBJ1-2; 8 nucleotides agree with TRBD1. This CDR3 comprises 16 residues. V was clipped by 2 bases and J by 6 bases; unmatched bases: 11. The germline gives CDR1 SEHNR, CDR2 FQNEAQ (reference sequence). Here the CDR3 reads CASSLTRPDRGNGYTF. The CDR3 DNA is TGTGCCAGCAGCTTAACTCGCCCCGACAGGGGAAATGGCTACACCTTC.

The V gene is TRBV6-1, the J gene TRBJ1-5, with D possibly matching TRBD1 (5 bases). With 0 bases removed from V and 4 bases from J, the gap between germline ends came to 10 bases. The CDR3 totals 15 residues. The germline V gene encodes CDR1 MNHNS and CDR2 SASEGT. The CDR3 nucleotides read TGTGCCAGCAGTGAAGCGCTGGGGGGAAATCAGCCCCAGCATTTT. It is translated as CASSEALGGNQPQHF.

The chain employs TRBV4-2 and TRBJ2-5; TRBD2 matches at 12 bases. CDR3 length: 17 amino acids. The V gene end was trimmed by 4 bases and the J gene end by 6 bases; junction bases not matched to a gene: 12. Germline assignment: CDR1 LGHNA and CDR2 YNFKEQ. CDR3 loop: CASSPAMASGGAQTQYF. The CDR3, as DNA: TGTGCCAGCAGCCCCGCAATGGCTAGCGGGGGGGCTCAGACCCAGTACTTC.

The rearrangement joins TRBV2 to TRBJ2-7; 7 nucleotides align to TRBD2. This CDR3 spans 14 amino acids. From germline, CDR1 is SNHLY and CDR2 FYNNEI. V dropped 7 bases and J dropped 0; count of bases not matched to a gene: 6. The CDR3 coding sequence is TGTGCCAGCAAGGCGGGAGTATTCTCCTACGAGCAGTACTTC. Translating it yields CASKAGVFSYEQYF.

The chain links TRBV9 to TRBJ1-5; D is ambiguous. V was clipped by 4 bases and J by 4 bases, with 12 bases between them. CDR3 length: 14 residues. CDR1 SGDLS and CDR2 YYNGEE come from the germline V gene. CDR3 in amino acids: CASSPAGVNQPQHF. CDR3 in DNA: TGTGCCAGCAGCCCGGCCGGAGTTAATCAGCCCCAGCATTTT.

The chain couples TRBV3-1 (or the pseudogene TRBV3-2) to TRBJ2-3; no reliable D call. Germline CDR1 reads LGHDT; CDR2 reads YNNKEL (reference sequence). The CDR3 loop spans 15 amino acids. Trimming removed 1 base from V and 2 bases from J, with 10 bases in between. CDR3 protein: CASSQVWISTDTQYF. The CDR3 DNA sequence: TGTGCCAGCAGCCAAGTGTGGATTTCCACAGATACGCAGTATTTT.

The chain carries TRBV5-8 and TRBJ2-7; D gene uncertain. Per the germline V gene, CDR1 is SGHTS and CDR2 is YDEGEE. This CDR3 is 14 amino acids long. V was clipped by 1 base and J by 7 bases, with 15 bases between them. CDR3 sequence: CASSLSYSTLEQYF. CDR3 nucleotide sequence: TGTGCCAGCAGCTTGTCCTACAGCACCCTGGAGCAGTACTTC.

The chain is built from TRBV30 and TRBJ1-1; D may be TRBD1 (6 bases). The CDR3 covers 13 residues. V gave up 3 bases and J gave up 10 bases, with 18 bases separating them. Looked up from germline, CDR1 is GTSNPN and CDR2 is SVGIG (reference sequence). Here the CDR3 DNA reads TGTGCCTGGAGAGAGGCAGGGGTCGTCGGAGCTTTCTTT. As protein: CAWREAGVVGAFF.

The gene calls are TRBV10-3 and TRBJ2-5; TRBD2 agrees at 8 bases. V shed 1 base, J shed 5 bases, and the junction held 6 bases outside the gene matches. CDR1 and CDR2 (germline): ENHRY, SYGVKD. This CDR3 contains 15 residues. The chain's CDR3 is CAISELGLGEETQYF. CDR3 DNA sequence: TGTGCCATCAGTGAGTTGGGACTAGGAGAGGAGACCCAGTACTTC.

V is TRBV24-1 and J is TRBJ2-2, with D perhaps matching TRBD1 (5 bases). V shed 1 base and J shed 4 bases, with 6 bases lying between them. Per germline, CDR1 KGHDR and CDR2 SFDVKD. The CDR3 sequence is 14 residues long. For the CDR3, the DNA is TGTGCCACCAGTGATTTCCAGGGCACCGGGGAGCTGTTTTTT. Residues: CATSDFQGTGELFF.

The gene calls are TRBV14 and TRBJ1-2; no firm D call. The germline gives CDR1 SGHDN, CDR2 FVKESK. Trimming cost V 1 base and J 8 bases, with 14 bases left between them. The length of the CDR3 is 14 residues. The CDR3 bases are TGTGCCAGCAGCCAAGGGGCTTTAGGTCGCGGCTACACCTTC. Its translation is CASSQGALGRGYTF.

The V gene is TRBV7-3, the J gene TRBJ2-3; no definite D call. This CDR3 comprises 13 residues. Germline loops: CDR1 SGHTA, CDR2 FQGTGA. V dropped 2 bases and J dropped 4 bases, with 7 bases sitting between them. CDR3 protein: CASSLLGADTQYF. The DNA of the CDR3 is TGTGCCAGCAGCTTACTGGGCGCAGATACGCAGTATTTT.

The rearrangement uses TRBV11-2 and TRBJ2-1; unclear D gene. Looked up from germline, CDR1 is SGHAT and CDR2 is FQNNGV. CDR3 length: 16 residues. Trimming stripped 5 bases from V and 4 bases from J, with 18 bases between. The CDR3 sequence is CASSPAPPGRYNEQFF. The CDR3 DNA reads as TGTGCCAGCAGCCCCGCCCCCCCGGGCCGATACAATGAGCAGTTCTTC.

The chain carries TRBV27 and TRBJ2-7; D gene ambiguous. There are 15 residues in the CDR3. In germline, CDR1 is MNHEY, CDR2 SMNVEV (reference sequence). Trimming took 3 bases from V and 0 from J, leaving 12 bases between them. The CDR3 bases are TGTGCCAGCAGTTTTAAAGGGCCTAGCTCCTACGAGCAGTACTTC. This codes for CASSFKGPSSYEQYF.

This chain joins TRBV6-1 and TRBJ1-5; 7 nucleotides line up with TRBD1. This CDR3 has 14 amino acids. Germline V gives CDR1 MNHNS, CDR2 SASEGT. The V segment lost 3 bases and the J segment 5 bases; nucleotides outside the gene matches: 4. The CDR3 is CASSETGIDQPQHF. CDR3 nucleotides: TGTGCCAGCAGTGAGACAGGGATTGATCAGCCCCAGCATTTT.